Listed here are 23 T cell receptor beta chains from one sample, sequenced in a study of T cell changes during pregnancy in multiple sclerosis. The assay was immunoSEQ multiplex PCR, and TCRdb's table has in-frame clones only and misses some. The table lists tens of thousands of clones, roughly 92% of them singletons, with about 2.5% in the top ten. The sequencing used CD8+ T cells from peripheral blood mononuclear cells, collected in the third trimester of pregnancy. Receptors originate from a female donor with multiple sclerosis, enrolled in a pregnancy study.

The rearrangement uses TRBV7-9 and TRBJ2-7; no firm D call. The CDR3 is 12 amino acids. The germline V gene encodes CDR1 SEHNR and CDR2 FQNEAQ (reference sequence). The V gene lost 6 bases and the J gene lost 0 bases, with 6 bases spanning the gap. For the CDR3, the DNA is TGTGCCAGCAGACTACTCTCCTACGAGCAGTACTTC. This gives the protein CASRLLSYEQYF.

This chain joins TRBV4-3 and TRBJ2-1; the match to TRBD1 covers 7 bases. Germline loops: CDR1 LGHNA, CDR2 YSLEER. V lost 1 base, J lost 7 bases, and 4 bases stayed unmatched. The CDR3 spans 14 residues. DNA for the CDR3: TGCGCCAGCAGCCAAGTCACAGGGGAAAATGAGCAGTTCTTC. This gives the protein CASSQVTGENEQFF.

The J gene is TRBJ2-5, the V gene TRBV4-2; TRBD2 agrees at 8 bases. CDR1 LGHNA and CDR2 YNFKEQ come from the germline V gene. The trim removed 1 base at V and 5 bases at J, leaving 6 bases unmatched. The CDR3 spans 15 residues. The CDR3 loop reads CASSQVGGRMETQYF. The CDR3 coding sequence is TGTGCCAGCAGCCAAGTGGGCGGGAGGATGGAGACCCAGTACTTC.

The chain recombines TRBV28 with TRBJ2-2, with 14 bases matching TRBD2. The V gene's germline CDR1 is MDHEN and CDR2 SYDVKM. The CDR3 consists of 19 residues. The V gene end was trimmed by 5 bases and the J gene end by 0 bases; junction bases not matched to a gene: 8. Written as DNA, the CDR3 is TGTGCCAGCAGTCCAGAGGGACTAGCGGGGGTAGCGAACACCGGGGAGCTGTTTTTT. This translates into CASSPEGLAGVANTGELFF.

The V and J genes are TRBV27 and TRBJ2-7; no definite D call. Germline CDR1 is MNHEY and CDR2 is SMNVEV (reference sequence). This CDR3 comprises 14 residues. Trimming pared 4 bases from V and 2 bases from J, leaving 12 bases between. The CDR3 DNA reads TGTGCCAGCAGTTCCCTCTGGCGGACCTACGAGCAGTACTTC. It translates to CASSSLWRTYEQYF.

The V call is TRBV27, the J call TRBJ2-1; 10 bases agree with TRBD2. The V gene end was trimmed by 8 bases and the J gene end by 0 bases; junction bases not matched to a gene: 7. CDR1 is MNHEY, CDR2 SMNVEV, per germline (reference sequence). This CDR3 spans 16 amino acids. The CDR3 DNA reads TGTGCCAGCGAACCTAGCGGGGGAAGCTCCTACAATGAGCAGTTCTTC. It encodes CASEPSGGSSYNEQFF.

The CDR3 region has the DNA TGTGCCAGCAGTCTCCCAACAGGGGGCGGACTTTCCTACGAGCAGTACTTC. Translated, it gives CASSLPTGGGLSYEQYF. This sequence joins TRBV28 and TRBJ2-7, with 9 bases identical to TRBD1. Trimming cost V 5 bases and J 1 base; bases outside gene matches: 12. From germline, CDR1 is MDHEN and CDR2 SYDVKM. This CDR3 contains 17 residues.

The chain employs TRBV19 and TRBJ2-1; D remains ambiguous. CDR3 length equals 15 residues. V gave up 1 base and J gave up 3 bases, with 10 bases separating them. Germline values: CDR1 LNHDA, CDR2 SQIVND (reference sequence). CDR3 amino acids: CASSIGASDYNEQFF. The CDR3 DNA sequence: TGTGCCAGTAGTATAGGGGCCAGTGACTACAATGAGCAGTTCTTC.

CDR3 coding DNA: TGTGCCAGCAGCGCACCCCGGGACAGGGACTACGAGCAGTACTTC. Translated: CASSAPRDRDYEQYF. The genes are TRBV13 and TRBJ2-7, with 9 positions matching TRBD1. The germline V gene encodes CDR1 PRHDT and CDR2 FYEKMQ (reference sequence). The CDR3 is 15 amino acids. Trimming cost V 5 bases and J 3 bases; bases outside gene matches: 8.

The genes are TRBV5-1 and TRBJ2-7, with TRBD2 identical over 11 bases. The CDR3 is 14 amino acids. Germline CDR1 reads SGHRS; CDR2 reads YFSETQ. V was clipped by 3 bases and J by 6 bases; unmatched bases: 5. CDR3 residues: CASSSTSGISEQYF. The CDR3 region has the DNA TGCGCCAGCAGCTCGACTAGCGGGATATCCGAGCAGTACTTC.

The rearrangement joins TRBV29-1 to TRBJ1-1; D is undetermined. Per the germline V gene, CDR1 is SQVTM and CDR2 is ANQGSEA. The CDR3 sequence is 12 residues long. The ends were cut back, 7 bases at V and 0 bases at J, with 9 bases in the middle. The CDR3 bases are TGCAGCGCTCGGGAGCTGAACACTGAAGCTTTCTTT. Protein: CSARELNTEAFF.

This clone was detected once. The J gene is TRBJ2-1, the V gene TRBV23-1; the match to TRBD1 covers 9 bases. TRBV23-1 is designated an ORF whose function remains uncertain. V lost 2 bases to trimming and J lost 5 bases; unmatched junction nucleotides: 10. This CDR3 has 17 amino acids. CDR3 DNA sequence: TGCGCCAGCAGTCAACCCTTCGGACAGGGGCCCAACAATGAGCAGTTCTTC. This codes for CASSQPFGQGPNNEQFF.

The chain has TRBV27 and TRBJ2-7; the match to TRBD2 covers 9 bases. The ends lost 5 bases at V and 4 bases at J; junction bases unmatched: 9. The CDR3 covers 15 residues. In germline, CDR1 is MNHEY, CDR2 SMNVEV (reference sequence). The CDR3 DNA reads TGTGCCAGCAGTCTAACCGGGACTAGCTTTTACGAGCAGTACTTC. Its translation: CASSLTGTSFYEQYF.

This chain uses TRBV4-3 with TRBJ2-2; 7 bases are a match to TRBD2. Germline loops: CDR1 LGHNA, CDR2 YSLEER. The CDR3 is made up of 16 amino acids. J was trimmed by 4 bases and V by 0 bases; bases with no gene match: 5. The CDR3 DNA follows: TGCGCCAGCAGCCAAGATGGACTAGGTAGCACCGGGGAGCTGTTTTTT. This codes for CASSQDGLGSTGELFF.

The chain uses TRBV6-1 and TRBJ1-4; weak D call: TRBD1 (6 bases). Trimming pared 3 bases from V and 5 bases from J, leaving 10 bases between. This CDR3 spans 14 amino acids. Germline V gene lookup returns CDR1 MNHNS and CDR2 SASEGT. This chain's CDR3 is CASSDQGLNEKLFF. The CDR3 bases are TGTGCCAGCAGTGACCAGGGGCTGAATGAAAAACTGTTTTTT.

This rearrangement joins TRBV6-1 to TRBJ1-1; no clear D gene. Germline V CDR1 and CDR2: MNHNS, SASEGT. V lost 2 bases to trimming and J lost 5 bases, with 12 bases between them. The CDR3 extends over 14 amino acids. CDR3 sequence: CASSEWRARTEAFF. Here the CDR3 DNA reads TGTGCCAGCAGTGAATGGAGGGCGAGAACTGAAGCTTTCTTT.

In its sample, this clone was seen once. The chain carries TRBV9 and TRBJ1-4; a possible D gene is TRBD1 (6 bases). With 0 bases removed from V and 6 bases from J, the gap between germline ends came to 9 bases. Per the germline V gene, CDR1 is SGDLS and CDR2 is YYNGEE. The length of the CDR3 is 14 residues. CDR3 coding DNA: TGTGCCAGCAGCGTAGAAGGGGGAGATGAAAAACTGTTTTTT. This sequence encodes CASSVEGGDEKLFF.

J is TRBJ2-5 and V is TRBV19, with 12 nucleotides matching TRBD2. The CDR3 is made up of 16 amino acids. Losses at the gene ends were 5 bases for V and 4 bases for J; bases not matched to a gene: 8. The germline V gene has CDR1 LNHDA and CDR2 SQIVND (reference sequence). DNA of the CDR3: TGTGCCAGTAGTGGTCGACTAGCGGGAGTCGGAGAGACCCAGTACTTC. It is translated as CASSGRLAGVGETQYF.

The chain links TRBV9 to TRBJ1-4; 9 bases match TRBD1. This CDR3 contains 16 residues. Per germline, CDR1 SGDLS and CDR2 YYNGEE. The trim removed 4 bases at V and 5 bases at J, leaving 9 bases unmatched. Here the CDR3 DNA reads TGTGCCAGCAGCCCCCGACCCGGGACAGGGAATGAAAAACTGTTTTTT. Residues: CASSPRPGTGNEKLFF.

This clone has only a few counts. This rearrangement joins TRBV27 to TRBJ1-1, with a possible D match to TRBD1 (6 bases). Germline V lookup: CDR1 MNHEY, CDR2 SMNVEV (reference sequence). This CDR3 spans 13 amino acids. Trimming pared 6 bases from V and 1 base from J, leaving 9 bases between. The DNA of the CDR3 is TGTGCCAGCAGCTACAGGGCGAACACTGAAGCTTTCTTT. Protein sequence: CASSYRANTEAFF.

The chain is built from TRBV12-1 and TRBJ2-5; no check of the table's D call, TRBD1, against the DNA was made. TRBV12-1 corresponds to a pseudogene. This CDR3 spans 15 amino acids. The CDR3 DNA sequence: TGTGCCAGCAGCTCTCACAGGGGAAAGAGGGAGACCCAGTACTTC. It encodes CASSSHRGKRETQYF.

The rearrangement uses TRBV5-4 and TRBJ1-2; 7 nucleotides line up with TRBD1. V was clipped by 1 base and J by 8 bases; unmatched bases: 5. The germline gives CDR1 SGHNT, CDR2 YYREEE (reference sequence). The CDR3 is 13 amino acids. Here the CDR3 reads CASSLRGPQGYTF. As DNA, the CDR3 is TGTGCCAGCAGCTTGAGGGGGCCGCAGGGCTACACCTTC.

In this sample, this clone turned up once. V and J are TRBV25-1 and TRBJ1-1; 10 nucleotides agree with TRBD1. V was clipped by 4 bases and J by 1 base; unmatched bases: 3. Germline V gene data show CDR1 as MGHDK and CDR2 as SYGVNS. The CDR3 has 15 amino acids. The CDR3 region is CASSARTGGNTEAFF. For the CDR3, the DNA is TGTGCCAGCAGTGCTCGGACAGGGGGGAACACTGAAGCTTTCTTT. Full variable domain (missing parts from reference TRBV25-1 and TRBJ1-1): EADIYQTPRYLVIGTGKKITLECSQTMGHDKMYWYQQDPGMELHLIHYSYGVNSTEKGDLSSESTVSRIRTEHFPLTLESARPSHTSQYLCASSARTGGNTEAFFGQGTRLTVV.